What follows are 6 T cell receptor beta chains derived from one specimen sequenced in a study of T-cell memory formation after mild COVID-19. TCRdb ran MiXCR on the 5' RACE reads and lists one entry per CDR3 protein. The top ten clones hold approximately 15% of a sample with 300,000 to 400,000 distinct CDR3 sequences, around 28% of them seen once. Specimen: PBMCs or a T cell subset sorted from them (not recorded which). The receptors shown here come from an adult woman who had mild COVID-19 (a few samples of this study predate the infection). Cell type and time point are not known.

The sample holds a few counts of this clonotype. J is TRBJ2-1 and V is TRBV10-3; possibly TRBD2 for D (5 bases). With 2 bases removed from V and 1 base from J, the gap between germline ends came to 9 bases. Germline V gene sequence: CDR1 ENHRY, CDR2 SYGVKD. This CDR3 spans 15 amino acids. For the CDR3, the DNA is TGTGCCATCAGTGAGCGGGATGGGTCCTACAATGAGCAGTTCTTC. Its translation is CAISERDGSYNEQFF.

The rearrangement joins TRBV2 to TRBJ2-5; D might be TRBD2 (5 bases). The CDR3 contains 16 residues. V lost 5 bases to trimming and J lost 1 base, with 17 bases between them. Germline V gene data show CDR1 as SNHLY and CDR2 as FYNNEI. CDR3 sequence: CASSFNLAGVQETQYF. For the CDR3, the DNA is TGTGCCAGCAGTTTTAACCTAGCTGGGGTCCAAGAGACCCAGTACTTC.

This clonotype has more than one count but fewer than ten. This chain uses TRBV6-6 with TRBJ1-3; D possibly corresponds to TRBD1 (5 bases). CDR1 and CDR2 (germline): MNHNY, SVGAGI (reference sequence). Trimming took off 6 bases at V and 12 bases at J, with 15 bases between the two ends. The CDR3 sequence is 12 residues long. The CDR3 nucleotides read TGTGCCAGCAGCCCCAGGGAAAGGGTCATATATTTT. Its protein is CASSPRERVIYF.

There are a few counts of this clonotype. The chain couples TRBV7-9 to TRBJ1-2, with D possibly matching TRBD1 (6 bases). Germline V lookup: CDR1 SEHNR, CDR2 FQNEAQ (reference sequence). The CDR3 loop spans 16 amino acids. V lost 1 base, J lost 2 bases, and 14 bases lay in between. The CDR3 region has the DNA TGTGCCAGCAGCTTAGGGTACAGGGACCCAAACTATGGCTACACCTTC. It encodes CASSLGYRDPNYGYTF.

This chain uses TRBV4-3 with TRBJ2-7; perhaps TRBD1 as D (6 bases). The CDR3 has 14 residues. CDR1 is LGHNA and CDR2 is YSLEER in the germline V gene. V dropped 6 bases and J dropped 3 bases, with 15 bases sitting between them. The CDR3 sequence is CASSPALQGYEQYF. CDR3 nucleotides: TGCGCCAGCAGTCCCGCCCTACAGGGCTACGAGCAGTACTTC.

The chain combines TRBV7-3 with TRBJ2-3; 9 bases are shared with TRBD2. J lost 9 bases, V lost 4 bases, and 17 bases had no gene match. The CDR3 is 17 amino acids. CDR1 and CDR2 from the germline V gene are SGHTA and FQGTGA. CDR3 sequence reads: CASSSPEAGGTQGTQYF. The CDR3 bases are TGTGCCAGCAGCTCGCCCGAGGCGGGGGGGACTCAGGGGACGCAGTATTTT.